This T cell receptor beta chain was sequenced for a study of breast tumors, draining lymph nodes, adjacent tissues. The germline gives CDR1 LNHDA, CDR2 SQIVND (reference sequence). This CDR3 has 16 residues. V was pared by 3 bases and J by 4 bases, with 7 bases of the junction left unmatched. Whole-study findings and limits: Data fit most tumor T cells coming from lymph node, expanding in tumor. Data only fit, rather than demonstrated, lymph node origin of most tumor T cells. Compared with lymph nodes, tumors were less diverse; compared with nontumor tissue, more.

This clonotype showed up many times. The antigen is unknown. Breast cancer patients provided tissue from their axillary draining lymph nodes. MiXCR, run by TCRdb on the multiplex PCR reads, gives a single entry per CDR3 protein. This table has under 150,000 distinct CDR3 sequences, approximately 20% appearing once. This rearrangement joins TRBV19 to TRBJ2-3; 10 bases map to TRBD1. This TCR was recovered from a female donor with breast cancer. Some clones in this sample may be carry-over from other donors' samples. Sequenced material: axillary lymph node tissue. The CDR3 DNA is TGTGCCAGTAGTATGGGACAGGGGAGACAGGCAGATACGCAGTATTTT. Translation gives CASSMGQGRQADTQYF.